A selection of T cell receptor beta chains follows, all from one sample in a study of CD8 T cells in Susac syndrome. MiXCR was run by TCRdb on the immunoSEQ multiplex PCR reads, yielding one entry per CDR3 protein. The sample has roughly 200,000 distinct CDR3 sequences; about 93% are singletons. The sequenced sample was CD4+ T cells from PBMCs. All receptors come from a human donor with Susac syndrome. CDR3s include the opening cysteine and the closing phenylalanine or tryptophan. The D gene is left open where the match is weak. Clone size, where shown, is once, few, many, or a class for clones that have expanded.

clone_size: -
v_call: TRBV29-1
d_call: TRBD1
j_call: TRBJ1-3
cdr3_aa: CSVHTGGENTIYF
cdr3_nt: TGCAGCGTCCACACAGGGGGCGAAAACACCATATATTTT

clone_size: -
v_call: TRBV28
d_call: TRBD2
j_call: TRBJ2-1
cdr3_aa: CASSTSSGDNEQFF
cdr3_nt: TGTGCCAGCAGCACTAGTAGCGGGGACAATGAGCAGTTCTTC

clone_size: -
v_call: TRBV18
d_call: TRBD1
j_call: TRBJ1-1
cdr3_aa: CASSLSIALTGEYTEAFF
cdr3_nt: TGTGCCAGCTCACTCTCCATCGCCTTGACAGGGGAATACACTGAAGCTTTCTTT

clone_size: -
v_call: TRBV20-1
d_call: -
j_call: TRBJ2-3
cdr3_aa: CSAQDPSTDTQYF
cdr3_nt: TGCAGTGCCCAGGACCCTAGCACAGATACGCAGTATTTT

clone_size: -
v_call: TRBV30
d_call: TRBD1
j_call: TRBJ1-1
cdr3_aa: CAWSSGGDTEAFF
cdr3_nt: TGTGCCTGGAGTTCAGGGGGGGACACTGAAGCTTTCTTT

clone_size: -
v_call: TRBV6-6
d_call: -
j_call: TRBJ1-4
cdr3_aa: CASSYSGLSNEKLFF
cdr3_nt: TGTGCCAGCAGTTATTCGGGGCTTTCTAATGAAAAACTGTTTTTT

clone_size: -
v_call: TRBV7-9
d_call: TRBD1
j_call: TRBJ1-2
cdr3_aa: CASSLERGRNYGYTF
cdr3_nt: TGTGCCAGCAGCTTAGAAAGGGGGCGCAACTATGGCTACACCTTC

clone_size: -
v_call: TRBV2
d_call: TRBD1
j_call: TRBJ1-1
cdr3_aa: CASSNRGSDTEAFF
cdr3_nt: TGTGCCAGCAGTAACAGGGGTTCGGACACTGAAGCTTTCTTT

clone_size: -
v_call: TRBV19
d_call: -
j_call: TRBJ2-5
cdr3_aa: CASSIAPQETQYF
cdr3_nt: TGTGCCAGTAGTATAGCCCCCCAAGAGACCCAGTACTTC

clone_size: -
v_call: TRBV4-3
d_call: -
j_call: TRBJ2-7
cdr3_aa: CASSQDHRAYEQYF
cdr3_nt: TGCGCCAGCAGCCAAGATCACAGGGCCTACGAGCAGTACTTC

clone_size: -
v_call: TRBV5-1
d_call: -
j_call: TRBJ1-6
cdr3_aa: CASSSNLQNNSPLHF
cdr3_nt: TGCGCCAGCAGCTCCAATTTACAGAATAATTCACCCCTCCACTTT

clone_size: -
v_call: TRBV29-1
d_call: TRBD1
j_call: TRBJ2-2
cdr3_aa: CSVVDRGDTGELFF
cdr3_nt: TGCAGCGTTGTCGACAGGGGGGACACCGGGGAGCTGTTTTTT

clone_size: -
v_call: TRBV5-1
d_call: -
j_call: TRBJ2-7
cdr3_aa: CASKSQPGDYEQYF
cdr3_nt: TGCGCCAGCAAGTCACAGCCAGGCGACTACGAGCAGTACTTC

clone_size: -
v_call: TRBV20-1
d_call: -
j_call: TRBJ1-2
cdr3_aa: CSASSGTARGYTF
cdr3_nt: TGCAGTGCTAGTTCAGGGACCGCTAGGGGCTACACCTTC

clone_size: few
v_call: TRBV7-9
d_call: TRBD1
j_call: TRBJ1-1
cdr3_aa: CASSLTGSTEAFF
cdr3_nt: TGTGCCAGCAGCTTGACAGGGAGTACTGAAGCTTTCTTT

clone_size: -
v_call: TRBV12-3/TRBV12-4
d_call: -
j_call: TRBJ1-5
cdr3_aa: CASSVQDYSNQPQHF
cdr3_nt: TGTGCCAGCAGTGTTCAGGACTATAGCAATCAGCCCCAGCATTTT

clone_size: once
v_call: TRBV28
d_call: -
j_call: TRBJ2-7
cdr3_aa: CASSALVGRDYEQYF
cdr3_nt: TGTGCCAGCAGTGCCCTGGTTGGGCGGGACTACGAGCAGTACTTC

clone_size: -
v_call: TRBV20-1
d_call: -
j_call: TRBJ2-3
cdr3_aa: CSAIPPDGTDTQYF
cdr3_nt: TGCAGTGCTATCCCCCCGGACGGCACAGATACGCAGTATTTT

clone_size: -
v_call: TRBV21-1
d_call: -
j_call: TRBJ1-2
cdr3_aa: CASSTGTGYGYTF
cdr3_nt: TGTGCCAGCAGCACCGGGACAGGGTATGGCTACACCTTC

clone_size: -
v_call: TRBV6-5
d_call: -
j_call: TRBJ1-2
cdr3_aa: CASSSPGLQTYGYTF
cdr3_nt: TGTGCCAGCAGCAGCCCGGGACTTCAAACCTATGGCTACACCTTC

clone_size: -
v_call: TRBV4-2
d_call: -
j_call: TRBJ2-2
cdr3_aa: CASSQVLARELFF
cdr3_nt: TGTGCCAGCAGCCAGGTCTTAGCTAGGGAGCTGTTTTTT

clone_size: -
v_call: TRBV21-1
d_call: -
j_call: TRBJ1-2
cdr3_aa: CASSKGGTGGLNYGYTF
cdr3_nt: TGTGCCAGCAGCAAAGGAGGGACAGGGGGACTCAACTATGGCTACACCTTC

clone_size: -
v_call: TRBV18
d_call: TRBD1
j_call: TRBJ2-5
cdr3_aa: CASSPPTGKAQYF
cdr3_nt: TGTGCCAGCTCACCCCCGACAGGGAAGGCCCAGTACTTC

clone_size: -
v_call: TRBV4-3
d_call: -
j_call: TRBJ1-1
cdr3_aa: CASSQEMLAANPMNTEAFF
cdr3_nt: TGCGCCAGCAGCCAAGAAATGCTGGCCGCAAATCCCATGAACACTGAAGCTTTCTTT

clone_size: -
v_call: TRBV11-2
d_call: TRBD2
j_call: TRBJ2-7
cdr3_aa: CASSPGRDEQYF
cdr3_nt: TGTGCCAGCAGCCCAGGGAGGGACGAGCAGTACTTC

clone_size: -
v_call: TRBV20-1
d_call: TRBD1
j_call: TRBJ1-6
cdr3_aa: CSARTGDNSPLHF
cdr3_nt: TGCAGTGCCAGGACAGGGGATAATTCACCCCTCCACTTT

clone_size: -
v_call: TRBV30
d_call: -
j_call: TRBJ1-1
cdr3_aa: CAWSVAGNTEAFF
cdr3_nt: TGTGCCTGGAGTGTTGCCGGGAACACTGAAGCTTTCTTT

clone_size: -
v_call: TRBV29-1
d_call: -
j_call: TRBJ2-1
cdr3_aa: CSVGGHGNEQFF
cdr3_nt: TGCAGCGTTGGCGGGCACGGCAATGAGCAGTTCTTC

clone_size: -
v_call: TRBV20-1
d_call: TRBD2
j_call: TRBJ2-1
cdr3_aa: CSATGTSGETDEQFF
cdr3_nt: TGCAGTGCTACCGGGACTAGCGGGGAAACAGATGAGCAGTTCTTC

clone_size: -
v_call: TRBV6-2/TRBV6-3
d_call: -
j_call: TRBJ2-7
cdr3_aa: CASRRRAEIYEQYF
cdr3_nt: TGTGCCAGCAGGAGACGGGCCGAAATCTACGAGCAGTACTTC

clone_size: -
v_call: TRBV6-6
d_call: -
j_call: TRBJ2-7
cdr3_aa: CASSNPGNEQYF
cdr3_nt: TGTGCCAGCAGTAACCCCGGGAACGAGCAGTACTTC